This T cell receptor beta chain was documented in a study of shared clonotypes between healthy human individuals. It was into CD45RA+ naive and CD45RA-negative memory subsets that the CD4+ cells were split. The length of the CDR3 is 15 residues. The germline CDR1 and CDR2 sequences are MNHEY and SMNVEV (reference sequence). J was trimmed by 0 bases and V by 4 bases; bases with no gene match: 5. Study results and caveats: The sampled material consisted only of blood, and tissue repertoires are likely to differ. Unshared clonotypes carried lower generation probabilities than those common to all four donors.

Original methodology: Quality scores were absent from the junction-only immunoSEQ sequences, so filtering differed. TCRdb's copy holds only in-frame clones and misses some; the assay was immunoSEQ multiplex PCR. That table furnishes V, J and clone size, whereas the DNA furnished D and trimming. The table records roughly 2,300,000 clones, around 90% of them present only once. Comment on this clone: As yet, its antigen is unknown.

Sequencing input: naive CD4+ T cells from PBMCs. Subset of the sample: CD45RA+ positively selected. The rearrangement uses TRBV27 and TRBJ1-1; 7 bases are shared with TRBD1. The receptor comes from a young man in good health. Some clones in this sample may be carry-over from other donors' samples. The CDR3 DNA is TGTGCCAGCAGTTCCGGCAGGGGGGTGAACACTGAAGCTTTCTTT. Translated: CASSSGRGVNTEAFF.